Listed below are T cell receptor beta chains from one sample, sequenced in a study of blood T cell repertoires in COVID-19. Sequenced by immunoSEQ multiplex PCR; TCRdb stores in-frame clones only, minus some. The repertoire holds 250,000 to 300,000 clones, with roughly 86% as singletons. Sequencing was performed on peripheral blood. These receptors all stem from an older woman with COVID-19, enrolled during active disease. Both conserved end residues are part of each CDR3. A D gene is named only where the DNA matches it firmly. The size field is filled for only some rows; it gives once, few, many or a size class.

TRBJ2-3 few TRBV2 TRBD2 TGTGCCAGCAGTGTTGTGGCGGGACTAGCGACGGCAGATACGCAGTATTTT CASSVVAGLATADTQYF
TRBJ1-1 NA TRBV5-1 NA TGCGCCAGCACCATAGGTCTGGGGGCGTACACTGAAGCTTTCTTT CASTIGLGAYTEAFF
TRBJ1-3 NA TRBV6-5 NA TGTGCCACTTACACGGGTTCGGCAAACACCATATATTTT CATYTGSANTIYF
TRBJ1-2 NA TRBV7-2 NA TGTGCCAGCAGCTTAGCCACCGGGGTCGGCTACACCTTC CASSLATGVGYTF
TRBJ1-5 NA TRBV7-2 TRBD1 TGTGCCAGCAGCGAAGGGACAGGGGTGCGGAATCAGCCCCAGCATTTT CASSEGTGVRNQPQHF
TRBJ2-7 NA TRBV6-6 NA TGTGCCAGCAGTTACTCGCGGGCAGGAGACTACGAGCAGTACTTC CASSYSRAGDYEQYF
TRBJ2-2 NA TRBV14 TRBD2 TGTGCCAGCAGCCAAACGGGACTAGCGGCCACCGGGGAGCTGTTTTTT CASSQTGLAATGELFF
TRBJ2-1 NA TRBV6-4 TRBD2 TGTGCCAGCAGTGGTAGCGGGAGTTTCAATGAGCAGTTCTTC CASSGSGSFNEQFF
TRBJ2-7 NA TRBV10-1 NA TGCGCCAGCAGTGGATCAGGGGCTTACGAGCAGTACTTC CASSGSGAYEQYF
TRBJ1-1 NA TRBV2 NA TGTGCCAGCAGGGGGCCTACCTTAGCTTTCTTT CASRGPTLAFF
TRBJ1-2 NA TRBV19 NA TGTGCCAGTAGTATCGCTCGGGAGCAAGGCTACACCTTC CASSIAREQGYTF
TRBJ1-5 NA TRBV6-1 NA TGTGCCAGCAGTGAGTACAGGGAAACCCAGCCCCAGCATTTT CASSEYRETQPQHF
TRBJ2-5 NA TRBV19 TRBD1 TGTGCCAGTAGTAGCCCCGGGACAGGGACCAAAGAGACCCAGTACTTC CASSSPGTGTKETQYF
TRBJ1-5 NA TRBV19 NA TGTGCCAGTAGTATCCCAGGGGTGGGTCAGCCCCAGCATTTT CASSIPGVGQPQHF
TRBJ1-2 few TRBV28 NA TGTGCCAGCAGTCTTCGGACAGCTCGGGGTGGCTACACCTTC CASSLRTARGGYTF
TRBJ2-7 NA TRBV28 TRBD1 TGTGCCAGCAGTTTATACGGGACAGGGGGCCGGAACGAGCAGTACTTC CASSLYGTGGRNEQYF
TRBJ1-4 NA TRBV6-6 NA TGTGCCAGCAGTCCGATCAAGGGGACTTTTGAAAAACTGTTTTTT CASSPIKGTFEKLFF
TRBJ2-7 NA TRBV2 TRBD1 TGTGCCAGCAGCAGAGGACAGGGAACTTCCTACGAGCAGTACTTC CASSRGQGTSYEQYF
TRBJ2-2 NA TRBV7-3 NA TGTGCCAGCAGCTTACTAGTGGGAGGCACCGGGGAGCTGTTTTTT CASSLLVGGTGELFF
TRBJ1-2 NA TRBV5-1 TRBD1 TGCGCCAGCAGCCCCCGGACAGGGGACTATGGCTACACCTTC CASSPRTGDYGYTF
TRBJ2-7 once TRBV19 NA TGTGCCAGTAGTATGGTTATAGGGTCTAGGGGAACCTACGAGCAGTACTTC CASSMVIGSRGTYEQYF
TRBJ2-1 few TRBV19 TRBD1 TGTGCCAGTACGACAGGGGGCAATGAGCAGTTCTTC CASTTGGNEQFF
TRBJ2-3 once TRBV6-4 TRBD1 TGTGCCAGCAGTGGGGGACAGGGGGCGGCAGATACGCAGTATTTT CASSGGQGAADTQYF
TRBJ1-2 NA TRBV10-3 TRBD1 TGTGCCATCAGTGAGACCGGACAGGGGGCAAGCGGCTACACCTTC CAISETGQGASGYTF
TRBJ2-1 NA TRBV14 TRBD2 TGTGCCAGCAGCCAAGATTTCCTAGCGGGAGTGGGTAATGATGAGCAGTTCTTC CASSQDFLAGVGNDEQFF
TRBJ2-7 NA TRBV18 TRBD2 TGTGCCAGCTCACCAAAGCCCGCGACGACTAGCTCAGAGCAGTACTTC CASSPKPATTSSEQYF
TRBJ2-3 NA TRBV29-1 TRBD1 TGCAGCGTTGGATCCGGGGACAGCTACACAGATACGCAGTATTTT CSVGSGDSYTDTQYF
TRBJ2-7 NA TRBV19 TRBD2 TGTGCCAGTAGTATGGAAAGTAGCGGGAAGTATCAGCAGTACTTC CASSMESSGKYQQYF
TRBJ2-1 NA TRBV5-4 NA TGTGCCAGCAGCTTGGAGTCGAGTTACAATGAGCAGTTCTTC CASSLESSYNEQFF
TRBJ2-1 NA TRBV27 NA TGTGCCAGCAGATTGGGAGGCCTAAGCTACAATGAGCAGTTCTTC CASRLGGLSYNEQFF
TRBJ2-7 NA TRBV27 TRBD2 TGTGCCAGCAGTTTATTGACCGGGAGGGCTTACGAGCAGTACTTC CASSLLTGRAYEQYF
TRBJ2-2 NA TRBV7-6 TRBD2 TGTGCCAGCAGCTTACCAGGGAGGGCAGGTTCCACCGGGGAGCTGTTTTTT CASSLPGRAGSTGELFF
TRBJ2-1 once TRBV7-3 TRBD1 TGTGCCAGCAGCGCAGGGCGGACAGGGAATTACAATGAGCAGTTCTTC CASSAGRTGNYNEQFF
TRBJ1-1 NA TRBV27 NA TGTGCCAGCAGTTTAAGAGCGGGGCGACCGGGCACTGAAGCTTTCTTT CASSLRAGRPGTEAFF